The 28 T cell receptor beta chains below come from one sample, sequenced in a study of PD-1 blockade in classical Hodgkin lymphoma (dated by TCRdb to 2018 to 2021). The time point label of this sample denotes: cycle 2 day 1 (C2D1) of nivolumab. Every trial patient had relapsed following autologous stem cell transplantation, and prior brentuximab vedotin exposure was what differed among cohorts A, B and C. The library was prepared using the immunoSEQ multiplex PCR assay. Drawn from immuneACCESS, this table holds only the in-frame rearrangements with V and J called that TCRdb kept. Clones are partly lost; checked studies trace under half to an unresolved V gene and leave the rest unexplained. The sample includes about 110,000 clones, with nearly 90% observed a single time. 15% to 20% of the sample belongs to the ten largest clones. The sequencing used peripheral blood mononuclear cells (PBMCs), collected before the second cycle of nivolumab. The receptors come from a human donor with classical Hodgkin lymphoma.

This clone was observed a single time. The chain has TRBV5-4 and TRBJ2-7, with TRBD2 matching 13 bases. The V gene end was trimmed by 1 base and the J gene end by 6 bases; junction bases not matched to a gene: 7. The germline V gene encodes CDR1 SGHNT and CDR2 YYREEE (reference sequence). This CDR3 contains 16 residues. The CDR3 DNA sequence: TGTGCCAGCAGCTTGCCCCGGACTAGCGGGAGCGGCGAGCAGTACTTC. As protein: CASSLPRTSGSGEQYF.

This chain joins TRBV29-1 and TRBJ1-1; no definite D call. Trimming left V 3 bases short and J 2 bases short, with 10 bases between. Germline CDR1 is SQVTM and CDR2 is ANQGSEA. This CDR3 has 13 residues. CDR3 DNA sequence: TGCAGCGTTGAGCGGAGATTAAACACTGAAGCTTTCTTT. This sequence encodes CSVERRLNTEAFF.

The chain employs TRBV30 and TRBJ1-1; 7 bases fit TRBD1. Trimming took 0 bases from V and 4 from J; bases not matched to a gene: 17. The CDR3 has 18 residues. Germline-derived CDR1 and CDR2 are GTSNPN and SVGIG (reference sequence). The CDR3: CAWSVKGVLQGVGTEAFF. In DNA, the CDR3 is TGTGCCTGGAGTGTAAAAGGTGTCCTTCAGGGGGTGGGCACTGAAGCTTTCTTT.

V usage is TRBV28 and J usage is TRBJ2-1; D gene ambiguous. V lost 3 bases and J lost 0, with 6 bases in between. The CDR3 consists of 14 residues. The germline V gene encodes CDR1 MDHEN and CDR2 SYDVKM. Written as DNA, the CDR3 is TGTGCCAGCAGTTTGCCTCTCTCCTACAATGAGCAGTTCTTC. As protein: CASSLPLSYNEQFF.

The J gene is TRBJ1-1, the V gene TRBV5-6; D remains ambiguous. Trimming pared 6 bases from V and 0 bases from J, leaving 12 bases between. CDR1 SGHDT and CDR2 YYEEEE come from the germline V gene. This CDR3 is 14 amino acids long. The CDR3 DNA follows: TGTGCCAGCACCCGAAGATCAATGAACACTGAAGCTTTCTTT. This gives the protein CASTRRSMNTEAFF.

The chain uses TRBV7-8 and TRBJ2-7; D tentatively fits TRBD1 or TRBD2 (6 bases each). The CDR3 is made up of 12 amino acids. Germline lookup yields CDR1 SGHVS and CDR2 FQNEAQ. Trimming removed 5 bases from V and 8 bases from J, with 13 bases in between. The CDR3 DNA follows: TGTGCCAGCAGCCCTTGGGGGGACAAGCAGTACTTC. It encodes CASSPWGDKQYF.

DNA for the CDR3: TGTGCCAGCAGCCTCGGGGGTGCGAACACTGAAGCTTTCTTT. This encodes CASSLGGANTEAFF. This chain connects TRBV11-1 to TRBJ1-1, with D possibly being TRBD1 (5 bases). The CDR3 contains 14 residues. The V and J ends lost 5 bases and 1 base respectively, with 11 bases between them. CDR1 is SGHAT, CDR2 FQDESV, per germline (reference sequence).

The V and J genes are TRBV7-6 and TRBJ2-1; D gene ambiguous. CDR1 is SGHVS, CDR2 FNYEAQ, per germline. The CDR3 has 16 amino acids. Between the trimmed V and J ends, which lost 1 base and 2 bases, there was a span of 12 bases. CDR3 sequence: CASSLGNPSPYNEQFF. In DNA form, the CDR3 reads TGTGCCAGCAGCTTAGGGAACCCGAGCCCCTACAATGAGCAGTTCTTC.

The chain is built from TRBV5-1 and TRBJ2-5; D not certain. The last part of the DNA fits TRBJ2-7 better; the J call may be wrong. Germline CDR1 reads SGHRS; CDR2 reads YFSETQ. The CDR3 runs to 11 residues. Written as DNA, the CDR3 is TGCGCCAGCAGCACTGCCTACGAGCAGTACTTC. This translates into CASSTAYEQYF.

The CDR3 reads CASSEVSSNQPQHF. CDR3 nucleotide sequence: TGTGCCAGCAGTGAAGTCAGTAGCAATCAGCCCCAGCATTTT. The chain employs TRBV6-1 and TRBJ1-5; D is unclear. The germline V gene has CDR1 MNHNS and CDR2 SASEGT. The length of the CDR3 is 14 residues. V was clipped by 1 base and J by 0 bases, with 4 bases between them.

This clone was recorded only once. The chain combines TRBV6-1 with TRBJ2-5, with TRBD1 as a possible D gene (8 bases). Germline CDR1 MNHNS, CDR2 SASEGT. This CDR3 is built from 14 residues. Trimming cost V 5 bases and J 5 bases, with 15 bases left between them. This CDR3 is CASSPTGGVETQYF. The CDR3 DNA reads as TGTGCCAGCAGTCCAACAGGGGGGGTGGAGACCCAGTACTTC.

The rearrangement links TRBV2 to TRBJ2-3; no definite D call. Trimming removed 4 bases from V and 1 base from J, with 9 bases in between. The germline gives CDR1 SNHLY, CDR2 FYNNEI. The CDR3 spans 14 residues. CDR3 loop: CASSVYGRTDTQYF. CDR3 DNA: TGTGCCAGCAGTGTTTACGGGCGCACAGATACGCAGTATTTT.

In this sample, this clone turned up once. The chain links TRBV10-3 to TRBJ1-2; D is uncertain. Germline lookup yields CDR1 ENHRY and CDR2 SYGVKD. V shed 2 bases and J shed 0 bases, with 10 bases lying between them. There are 15 residues in the CDR3. The CDR3 reads CAISEGMGSNYGYTF. DNA of the CDR3: TGTGCCATCAGTGAGGGTATGGGTTCTAACTATGGCTACACCTTC.

The gene calls are TRBV6-1 and TRBJ2-7; TRBD1 matches 8 bases. After removal of 6 bases from V and 2 bases from J, the junction contained 6 bases not matched to a gene. There are 14 residues in the CDR3. Germline CDR1 is MNHNS and CDR2 is SASEGT. CDR3 in amino acids: CASSPQGATYEQYF. Here the CDR3 DNA reads TGTGCCAGCAGCCCCCAGGGGGCTACCTACGAGCAGTACTTC.

The sample holds one count of this clone. This sequence joins TRBV11-2 and TRBJ1-2, with 8 bases identical to TRBD1. The CDR3 consists of 13 residues. Losses at the gene ends were 5 bases for V and 8 bases for J; bases not matched to a gene: 7. Germline loops: CDR1 SGHAT, CDR2 FQNNGV. CDR3 coding DNA: TGTGCCAGCAGCCCCGGACAGGGCTTCGGCTACACCTTC. Amino acids: CASSPGQGFGYTF.

CDR3 in amino acids: CASSSEPLLYNEQFF. The DNA for the CDR3 is TGTGCCAGCAGCTCCGAGCCCCTCCTCTACAATGAGCAGTTCTTC. This chain links TRBV11-1 with TRBJ2-1, with D unresolved. CDR1 is SGHAT and CDR2 is FQDESV in the germline V gene (reference sequence). This CDR3 is built from 15 residues. Trimming took off 4 bases at V and 3 bases at J, with 13 bases between the two ends.

The rearrangement uses TRBV5-3 and TRBJ2-5, with unresolved D. TRBV5-3 is flagged as an ORF with uncertain function. Trimming cost V 0 bases and J 7 bases, with 19 bases left between them. CDR3 size: 16 residues. DNA for the CDR3: TGTGCCAGAAGCTTGGAAAACCCAAAAACCAAGGGGACCCAGTACTTC. This translates into CARSLENPKTKGTQYF.

The rearrangement links TRBV7-6 to TRBJ2-1; weak D call: TRBD1 (5 bases). The CDR3 extends over 15 amino acids. The V gene lost 1 base and the J gene lost 1 base, with 8 bases spanning the gap. Germline assignment: CDR1 SGHVS and CDR2 FNYEAQ. CDR3 in amino acids: CASSLGQPSYNEQFF. Here the CDR3 DNA reads TGTGCCAGCAGCTTAGGACAGCCTTCCTACAATGAGCAGTTCTTC.

The genes are TRBV5-4 and TRBJ1-1; 7 positions match TRBD1. The germline V gene encodes CDR1 SGHNT and CDR2 YYREEE (reference sequence). With 4 bases clipped from V and 8 bases from J, the junction kept 8 bases outside the gene matches. This CDR3 has 13 residues. CDR3 DNA: TGTGCCAGCAGCGAAGTCGAGGGGGCCGAAGCTTTCTTT. Translating gives CASSEVEGAEAFF.

The gene calls are TRBV10-3 and TRBJ1-5, with D maybe TRBD1 (5 bases). The CDR3 has 15 residues. The germline V and J ends were trimmed by 4 bases and 6 bases, with 16 bases remaining between them. Germline V gene sequence: CDR1 ENHRY, CDR2 SYGVKD. The DNA of the CDR3 is TGTGCCATCAGTGGGGACTCTAAGCGGGGTCAGCCCCAGCATTTT. The encoded protein is CAISGDSKRGQPQHF.

The chain links TRBV6-5 to TRBJ1-4; D is uncertain. The CDR3 contains 13 residues. Trimming took off 7 bases at V and 4 bases at J, with 10 bases between the two ends. CDR1 and CDR2 from the germline V gene are MNHEY and SVGAGI. The CDR3: CASTEGLNEKLFF. CDR3 DNA sequence: TGTGCCAGCACTGAAGGGCTTAATGAAAAACTGTTTTTT.

This clone was observed a handful of times. The V gene is TRBV6-5, the J gene TRBJ1-1; a weak D match, TRBD1 (5 bases). Per the germline V gene, CDR1 is MNHEY and CDR2 is SVGAGI. Deletions cut 2 bases from V and 11 bases from J, with 21 bases between. The CDR3 covers 15 residues. CDR3 DNA sequence: TGTGCCAGCAGTTACCTCGACAAAACAGGACTGATCGCTTTCTTT. It codes for CASSYLDKTGLIAFF.

V and J are TRBV29-1 and TRBJ2-1; D is tentatively TRBD1 or TRBD2 (5 bases each). Between the trimmed V and J ends, which lost 4 bases and 7 bases, there was a span of 20 bases. Germline CDR1 reads SQVTM; CDR2 reads ANQGSEA. The CDR3 length is 15 residues. DNA for the CDR3: TGCAGCGTTGGCCCCGACACACCGTGGGGGAATGAGCAGTTCTTC. Amino acids: CSVGPDTPWGNEQFF.

V and J are TRBV28 and TRBJ1-5; D not resolved. Germline assignment: CDR1 MDHEN and CDR2 SYDVKM. This CDR3 contains 15 residues. Between the trimmed V and J ends, which lost 5 bases and 4 bases, there was a span of 15 bases. The CDR3 loop reads CASSDSGSGNQPQHF. The CDR3 DNA sequence: TGTGCCAGCAGTGACTCAGGCTCCGGGAATCAGCCCCAGCATTTT.

This clone has a single count. This CDR3 is CASSLDPGFSTDTQYF. DNA for the CDR3: TGTGCCAGCAGCTTAGATCCTGGCTTTAGCACAGATACGCAGTATTTT. The chain recombines TRBV11-2 with TRBJ2-3; D is unresolved. V lost 0 bases, J lost 0 bases, and 10 bases lay in between. Germline V gene data show CDR1 as SGHAT and CDR2 as FQNNGV. This CDR3 comprises 16 residues.

About this clone itself: This specimen includes other DNA sequences encoding the same CDR3. The chain carries TRBV28 and TRBJ1-1, with D hard to call. Germline loops: CDR1 MDHEN, CDR2 SYDVKM. Trimming took 4 bases from V and 0 from J, leaving 3 bases between them. The CDR3 length is 12 residues. CDR3 DNA: TGTGCCAGCAGTTCGGTGAACACTGAAGCTTTCTTT. Protein: CASSSVNTEAFF.

This chain joins TRBV27 and TRBJ2-7, with D perhaps assigned TRBD1 or TRBD2 (5 bases each). CDR3 length: 15 residues. Trimming took 4 bases from V and 7 from J, leaving 20 bases between them. The germline CDR1 and CDR2 sequences are MNHEY and SMNVEV (reference sequence). CDR3 loop: CASSSAGTEDMEQYF. CDR3 bases: TGTGCCAGCAGTTCCGCCGGGACGGAGGATATGGAGCAGTACTTC.

V gene TRBV30 combines with J gene TRBJ2-6; D is possibly TRBD2 (5 bases). Trimming removed 5 bases from V and 1 base from J, with 9 bases in between. This CDR3 has 14 residues. Germline V lookup: CDR1 GTSNPN, CDR2 SVGIG (reference sequence). CDR3 residues: CAWARGSGANVLTF. The DNA for the CDR3 is TGTGCCTGGGCCCGGGGTTCTGGGGCCAACGTCCTGACTTTC. Together with reference TRBV30 and TRBJ2-6, the CDR3 gives the full variable domain: SQTIHQWPATLVQPVGSPLSLECTVEGTSNPNLYWYRQAAGRGLQLLFYSVGIGQISSEVPQNLSASRPQDRQFILSSKKLLLSDSGFYLCAWARGSGANVLTFGAGSRLTVL.